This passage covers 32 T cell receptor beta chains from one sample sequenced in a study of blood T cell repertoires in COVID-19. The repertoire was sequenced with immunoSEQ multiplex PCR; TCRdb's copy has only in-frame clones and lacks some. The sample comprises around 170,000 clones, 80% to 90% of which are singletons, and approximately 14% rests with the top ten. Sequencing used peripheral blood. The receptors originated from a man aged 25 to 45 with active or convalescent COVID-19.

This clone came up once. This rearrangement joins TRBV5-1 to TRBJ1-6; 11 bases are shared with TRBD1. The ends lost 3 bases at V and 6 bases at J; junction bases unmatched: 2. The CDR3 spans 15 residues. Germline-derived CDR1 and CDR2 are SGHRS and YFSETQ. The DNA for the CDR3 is TGCGCCAGCAGCTGGGGACAGGGGGGTAATTCACCCCTCCACTTT. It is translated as CASSWGQGGNSPLHF.

The CDR3 coding sequence is TGCGCCAGCAGCCAGCCGGGACAGGGATATGGCTACACCTTC. Its translation: CASSQPGQGYGYTF. The chain links TRBV4-1 to TRBJ1-2; the match to TRBD1 covers 9 bases. With V trimmed by 3 bases and J by 5 bases, 4 bases remained unmatched. This CDR3 has 14 residues. Germline CDR1 reads MGHRA; CDR2 reads YSYEKL.

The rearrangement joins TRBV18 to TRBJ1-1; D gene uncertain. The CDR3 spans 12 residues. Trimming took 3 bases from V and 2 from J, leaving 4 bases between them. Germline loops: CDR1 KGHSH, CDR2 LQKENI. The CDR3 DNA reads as TGTGCCAGCTCACCTAGCAACACTGAAGCTTTCTTT. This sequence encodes CASSPSNTEAFF.

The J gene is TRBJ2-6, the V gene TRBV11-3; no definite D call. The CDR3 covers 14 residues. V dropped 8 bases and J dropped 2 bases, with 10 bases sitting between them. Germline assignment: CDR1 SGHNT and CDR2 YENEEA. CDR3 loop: CASAPHTGANVLTF. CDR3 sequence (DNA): TGTGCCAGCGCGCCCCATACTGGGGCCAACGTCCTGACTTTC.

Written as DNA, the CDR3 is TGTGCCAGCAAGCTCGGACAGGACTACGAGCAGTACGTC. It is translated as CASKLGQDYEQYV. This chain joins TRBV6-5 and TRBJ2-7; 7 bases are shared with TRBD1. Germline V lookup: CDR1 MNHEY, CDR2 SVGAGI. The CDR3 sequence is 13 residues long. Trimming cost V 7 bases and J 3 bases; bases outside gene matches: 6.

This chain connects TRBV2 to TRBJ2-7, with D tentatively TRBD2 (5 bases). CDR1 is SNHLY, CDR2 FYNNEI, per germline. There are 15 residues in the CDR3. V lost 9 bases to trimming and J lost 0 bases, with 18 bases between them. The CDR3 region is CASKGTAGHSYEQYF. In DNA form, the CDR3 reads TGTGCCAGTAAAGGTACCGCGGGCCACTCCTACGAGCAGTACTTC.

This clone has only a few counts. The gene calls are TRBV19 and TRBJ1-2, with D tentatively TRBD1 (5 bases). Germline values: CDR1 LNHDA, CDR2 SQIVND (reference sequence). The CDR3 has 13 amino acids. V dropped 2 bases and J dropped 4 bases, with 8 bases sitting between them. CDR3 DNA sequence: TGTGCCAGTAGTATACAGGGCGGCTATGGCTACACCTTC. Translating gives CASSIQGGYGYTF.

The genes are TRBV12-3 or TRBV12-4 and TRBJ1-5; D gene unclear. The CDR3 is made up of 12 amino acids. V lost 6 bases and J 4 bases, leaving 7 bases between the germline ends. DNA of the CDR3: TGTGCCAGCAGCCGAGGAAATCAGCCCCAGCATTTT. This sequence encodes CASSRGNQPQHF.

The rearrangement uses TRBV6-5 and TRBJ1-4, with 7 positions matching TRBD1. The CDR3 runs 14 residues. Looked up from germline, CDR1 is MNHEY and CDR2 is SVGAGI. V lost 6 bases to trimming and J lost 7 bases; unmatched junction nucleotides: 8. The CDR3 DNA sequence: TGTGCCAGCAGCCAAGGGGACAGCGGTGAAAAACTGTTTTTT. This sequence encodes CASSQGDSGEKLFF.

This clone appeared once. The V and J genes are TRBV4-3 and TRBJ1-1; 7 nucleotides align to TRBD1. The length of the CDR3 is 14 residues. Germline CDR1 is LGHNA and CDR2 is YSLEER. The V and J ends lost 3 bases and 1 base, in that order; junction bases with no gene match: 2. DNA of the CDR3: TGCGCCAGCAGCCAGGGACAGCCGAACACTGAAGCTTTCTTT. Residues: CASSQGQPNTEAFF.

DNA of the CDR3: TGTGCCAGCTCACTTTCCGGGACTACCTACAATGAGCAGTTCTTC. Its translation is CASSLSGTTYNEQFF. V usage is TRBV18 and J usage is TRBJ2-1, with 7 bases that match TRBD2. Per germline, CDR1 KGHSH and CDR2 LQKENI. Germline trimming cut 4 bases from V and 2 bases from J; bases unmatched to any gene: 5. The CDR3 sequence is 15 residues long.

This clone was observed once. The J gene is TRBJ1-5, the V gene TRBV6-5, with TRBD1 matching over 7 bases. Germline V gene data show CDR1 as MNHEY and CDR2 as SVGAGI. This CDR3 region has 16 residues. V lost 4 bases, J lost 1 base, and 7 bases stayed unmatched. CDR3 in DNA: TGTGCCAGCAGTTCCTCGGGACAGACAAGCAATCAGCCCCAGCATTTT. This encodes CASSSSGQTSNQPQHF.

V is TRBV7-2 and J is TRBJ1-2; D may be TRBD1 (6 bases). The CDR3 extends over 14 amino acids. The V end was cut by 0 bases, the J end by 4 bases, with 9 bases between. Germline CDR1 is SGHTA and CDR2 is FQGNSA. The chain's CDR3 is CASSLAGGGYGYTF. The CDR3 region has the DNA TGTGCCAGCAGCTTAGCGGGAGGGGGCTATGGCTACACCTTC.

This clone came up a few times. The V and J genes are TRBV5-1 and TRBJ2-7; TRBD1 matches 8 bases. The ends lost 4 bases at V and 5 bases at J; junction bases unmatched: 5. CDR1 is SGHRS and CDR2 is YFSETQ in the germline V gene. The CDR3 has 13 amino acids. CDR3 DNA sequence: TGCGCCAGCAGCAGGACAGGGATTGACGAGCAGTACTTC. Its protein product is CASSRTGIDEQYF.

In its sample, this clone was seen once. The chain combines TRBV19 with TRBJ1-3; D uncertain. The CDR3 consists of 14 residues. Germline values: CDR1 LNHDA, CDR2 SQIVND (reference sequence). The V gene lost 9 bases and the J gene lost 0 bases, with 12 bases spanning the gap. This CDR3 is CASVRDFSGNTIYF. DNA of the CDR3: TGTGCCAGCGTACGGGATTTCTCTGGAAACACCATATATTTT.

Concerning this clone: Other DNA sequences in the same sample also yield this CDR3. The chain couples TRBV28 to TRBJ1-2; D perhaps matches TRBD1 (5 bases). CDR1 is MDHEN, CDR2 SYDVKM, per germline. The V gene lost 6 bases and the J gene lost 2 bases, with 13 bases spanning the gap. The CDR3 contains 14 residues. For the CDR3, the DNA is TGTGCCAGCAGGCAAGGGGTGGCCAACTATGGCTACACCTTC. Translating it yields CASRQGVANYGYTF.

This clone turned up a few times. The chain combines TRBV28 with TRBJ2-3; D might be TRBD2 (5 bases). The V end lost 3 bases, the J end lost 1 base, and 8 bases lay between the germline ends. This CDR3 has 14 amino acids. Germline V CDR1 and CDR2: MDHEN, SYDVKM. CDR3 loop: CASSFLSGTDTQYF. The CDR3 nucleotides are TGTGCCAGCAGTTTCCTTAGCGGCACAGATACGCAGTATTTT.

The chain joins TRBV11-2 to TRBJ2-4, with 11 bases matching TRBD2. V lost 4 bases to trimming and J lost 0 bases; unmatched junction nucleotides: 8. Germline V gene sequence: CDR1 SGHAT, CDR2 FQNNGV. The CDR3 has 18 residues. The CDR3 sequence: CASSSGTSGALAKNIQYF. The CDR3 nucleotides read TGTGCCAGCAGCTCGGGGACTAGCGGAGCTCTAGCCAAAAACATTCAGTACTTC.

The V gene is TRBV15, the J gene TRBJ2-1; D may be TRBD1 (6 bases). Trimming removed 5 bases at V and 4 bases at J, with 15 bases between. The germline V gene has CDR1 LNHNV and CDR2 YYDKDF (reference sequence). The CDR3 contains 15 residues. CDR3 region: CATSLRDTRYNEQFF. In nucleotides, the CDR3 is TGTGCCACCAGCCTCCGGGACACGAGATACAATGAGCAGTTCTTC.

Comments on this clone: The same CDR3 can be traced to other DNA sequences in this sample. The CDR3 here is CASSPAGGVNTEAFF. DNA for the CDR3: TGTGCCAGCAGCCCGGCGGGAGGCGTGAACACTGAAGCTTTCTTT. This chain uses TRBV7-2 with TRBJ1-1; no clear D gene. Germline V lookup: CDR1 SGHTA, CDR2 FQGNSA. V was clipped by 5 bases and J by 0 bases, with 13 bases between them. The CDR3 totals 15 residues.

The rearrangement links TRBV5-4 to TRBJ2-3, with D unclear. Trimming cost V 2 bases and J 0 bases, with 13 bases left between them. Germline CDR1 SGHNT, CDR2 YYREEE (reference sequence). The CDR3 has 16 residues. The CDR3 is CASSLPAAFSTDTQYF. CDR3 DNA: TGTGCCAGCAGCTTACCTGCGGCTTTCAGCACAGATACGCAGTATTTT.

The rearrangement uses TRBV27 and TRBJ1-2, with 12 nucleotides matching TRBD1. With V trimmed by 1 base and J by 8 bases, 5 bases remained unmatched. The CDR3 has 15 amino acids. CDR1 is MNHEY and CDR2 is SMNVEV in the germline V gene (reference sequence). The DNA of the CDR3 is TGTGCCAGCAGTTTATTGGGACAGGGGGCCGGGGGCTACACCTTC. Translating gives CASSLLGQGAGGYTF.

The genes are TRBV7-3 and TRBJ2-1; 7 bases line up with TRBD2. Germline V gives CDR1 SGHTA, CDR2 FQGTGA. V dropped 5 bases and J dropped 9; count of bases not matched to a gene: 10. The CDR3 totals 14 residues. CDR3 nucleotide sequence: TGTGCCAGCAGCCCCGTGGGAGGGGACGGTGAGCAGTTCTTC. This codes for CASSPVGGDGEQFF. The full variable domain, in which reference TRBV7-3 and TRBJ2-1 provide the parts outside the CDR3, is GAGVSQTPSNKVTEKGKYVELRCDPISGHTALYWYRQSLGQGPEFLIYFQGTGAADDSGLPNDRFFAVRPEGSVSTLKIQRTERGDSAVYLCASSPVGGDGEQFFGPGTRLTVL.

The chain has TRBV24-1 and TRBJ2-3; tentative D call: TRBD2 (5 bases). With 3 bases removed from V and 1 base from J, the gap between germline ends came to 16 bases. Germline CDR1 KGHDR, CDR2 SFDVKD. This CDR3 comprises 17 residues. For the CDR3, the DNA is TGTGCCACCAGTGATCCCTCGTCTACCGGGGGCACAGATACGCAGTATTTT. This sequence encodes CATSDPSSTGGTDTQYF.

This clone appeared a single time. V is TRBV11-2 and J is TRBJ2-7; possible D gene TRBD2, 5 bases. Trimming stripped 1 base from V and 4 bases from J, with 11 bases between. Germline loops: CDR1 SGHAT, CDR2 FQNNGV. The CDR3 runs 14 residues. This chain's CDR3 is CASSLGGRPYEQYF. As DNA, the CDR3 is TGTGCCAGCAGCTTAGGTGGGAGACCTTACGAGCAGTACTTC. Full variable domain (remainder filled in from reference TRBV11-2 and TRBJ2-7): EAGVAQSPRYKIIEKRQSVAFWCNPISGHATLYWYQQILGQGPKLLIQFQNNGVVDDSQLPKDRFSAERLKGVDSTLKIQPAKLEDSAVYLCASSLGGRPYEQYFGPGTRLTVT.

This chain's CDR3 is CASSQDAIYPSAGYTF. As DNA, the CDR3 is TGTGCCAGCAGCCAAGATGCCATATACCCCAGTGCTGGCTACACCTTC. The chain is built from TRBV3-1 (or the pseudogene TRBV3-2) and TRBJ1-2; D is uncertain. This CDR3 region has 16 residues. CDR1 LGHDT and CDR2 YNNKEL come from the germline V gene (reference sequence). V was trimmed by 0 bases and J by 7 bases, leaving 18 bases between them.

CDR3 region: CASSLVTTYEQYV. The DNA for the CDR3 is TGTGCCAGCAGTTTAGTAACCACTTACGAGCAGTACGTC. The chain joins TRBV12-3 or TRBV12-4 to TRBJ2-7; D gene unclear. V gave up 1 base and J gave up 4 bases, with 8 bases separating them. The CDR3 totals 13 residues.

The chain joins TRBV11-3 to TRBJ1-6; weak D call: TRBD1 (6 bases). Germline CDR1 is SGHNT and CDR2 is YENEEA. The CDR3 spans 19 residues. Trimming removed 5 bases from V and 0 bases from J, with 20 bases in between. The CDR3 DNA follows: TGTGCCAGCAGCGCCATCTGGGACACTTATTACTCCTATAATTCACCCCTCCACTTT. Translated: CASSAIWDTYYSYNSPLHF.

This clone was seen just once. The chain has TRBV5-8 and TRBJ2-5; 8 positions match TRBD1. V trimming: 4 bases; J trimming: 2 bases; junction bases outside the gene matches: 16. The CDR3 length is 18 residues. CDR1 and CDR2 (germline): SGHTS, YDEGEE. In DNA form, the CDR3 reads TGTGCCAGCAGCGTTGGACGGACAGGGAAGATCTTTCAAGAGACCCAGTACTTC. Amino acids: CASSVGRTGKIFQETQYF.

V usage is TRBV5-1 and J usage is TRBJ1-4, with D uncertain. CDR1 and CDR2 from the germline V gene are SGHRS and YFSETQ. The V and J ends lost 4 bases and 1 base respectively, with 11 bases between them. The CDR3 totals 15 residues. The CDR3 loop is CASSLALETNEKLFF. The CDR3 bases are TGCGCCAGCAGCCTGGCCCTAGAAACTAATGAAAAACTGTTTTTT.

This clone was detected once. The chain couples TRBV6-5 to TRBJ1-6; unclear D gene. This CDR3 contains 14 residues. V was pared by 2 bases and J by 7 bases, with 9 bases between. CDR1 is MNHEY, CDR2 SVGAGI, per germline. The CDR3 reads CASSYGRLNSPLHF. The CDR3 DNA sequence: TGTGCCAGCAGTTACGGTCGGTTGAATTCACCCCTCCACTTT.

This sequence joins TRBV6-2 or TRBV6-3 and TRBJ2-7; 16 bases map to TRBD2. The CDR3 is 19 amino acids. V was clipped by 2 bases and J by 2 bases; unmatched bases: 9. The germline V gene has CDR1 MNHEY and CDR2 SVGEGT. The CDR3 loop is CASSYRALGLAGGPYEQYF. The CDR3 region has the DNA TGTGCCAGCAGTTACAGGGCCTTGGGACTAGCGGGAGGGCCCTACGAGCAGTACTTC.